The following is a T cell receptor beta chain sequence with its context. This record comes from a study of blood T cell repertoires in COVID-19. Germline loops: CDR1 SGHNT, CDR2 YENEEA. The ends were cut back, 0 bases at V and 7 bases at J, with 12 bases in the middle. This CDR3 contains 15 residues. In the authors' workflow: Amplification with reference gene primers provided the estimates of nucleated cell counts. The repertoire was sequenced with immunoSEQ multiplex PCR; TCRdb's copy has only in-frame clones and lacks some. V, J and clone size reflect that table, while D and trimming were determined from the DNA. The sample lists 150,000 to 200,000 clones, around four fifths seen once, with approximately 15% in the top ten.

The chain uses TRBV11-3 and TRBJ2-2; perhaps TRBD1 as D (6 bases). Material for sequencing was peripheral blood. This receptor was identified in an older woman with COVID-19, enrolled during active disease. The CDR3 loop reads CASSLDEGHHGELFF. CDR3 in DNA: TGTGCCAGCAGCTTAGATGAGGGACACCACGGGGAGCTGTTTTTT. Drawing the rest from reference TRBV11-3 and TRBJ2-2, the complete variable domain is EAGVVQSPRYKIIEKKQPVAFWCNPISGHNTLYWYLQNLGQGPELLIRYENEEAVDDSQLPKDRFSAERLKGVDSTLKIQPAELGDSAVYLCASSLDEGHHGELFFGEGSRLTVL.